Listed here are 25 T cell receptor beta chains from one sample, sequenced in a study of T cell changes during pregnancy in multiple sclerosis. Only in-frame clones appear in the TCRdb table, and some are missing; sequencing was by immunoSEQ multiplex PCR. Of tens of thousands of clones in the sample, 91% are singletons; the top ten hold just under 0.5%. This specimen consisted of CD4+ T cells from peripheral blood mononuclear cells, obtained in the second trimester of pregnancy. Source of these receptors: a female donor in good health, enrolled as a control in a pregnancy study.

The chain joins TRBV12-5 to TRBJ2-3, with 9 bases aligning to TRBD1. The CDR3 is 16 amino acids. Germline CDR1 and CDR2: LGHNT and FRNRAP. Trimming cost V 6 bases and J 1 base; bases outside gene matches: 8. CDR3 amino acids: CASGNGQGTRTDTQYF. In DNA, the CDR3 is TGTGCTAGTGGCAACGGACAGGGGACCCGCACAGATACGCAGTATTTT.

The rearrangement joins TRBV5-6 to TRBJ1-1; maybe TRBD1 (5 bases). The length of the CDR3 is 13 residues. V lost 0 bases and J lost 4, with 7 bases in between. The germline V gene encodes CDR1 SGHDT and CDR2 YYEEEE. The CDR3 nucleotides are TGTGCCAGCAGCTTGGGGGGCTCCACTGAAGCTTTCTTT. It is translated as CASSLGGSTEAFF.

This clone was counted a single time. The chain carries TRBV6-5 and TRBJ1-6, with D maybe TRBD1 (5 bases). Germline CDR1 MNHEY, CDR2 SVGAGI. The CDR3 sequence is 13 residues long. CDR3 sequence reads: CAAAGGGYSPLHF. In DNA, the CDR3 is TGTGCAGCGGCGGGGGGAGGGTATTCACCCCTCCACTTT.

V is TRBV15 and J is TRBJ2-4; the match to TRBD2 covers 12 bases. V dropped 2 bases and J dropped 4; count of bases not matched to a gene: 0. CDR1 is LNHNV, CDR2 YYDKDF, per germline (reference sequence). CDR3 size: 15 residues. As DNA, the CDR3 is TGTGCCACCAGCAGACTAGCGGGAGGGAAAAACATTCAGTACTTC. It encodes CATSRLAGGKNIQYF.

J is TRBJ2-7 and V is TRBV7-2, with TRBD2 matching over 9 bases. V dropped 5 bases and J dropped 6; count of bases not matched to a gene: 5. Looked up from germline, CDR1 is SGHTA and CDR2 is FQGNSA. The CDR3 runs to 13 residues. The CDR3: CASSTQRGVEQYF. The CDR3, as DNA: TGTGCCAGCAGCACCCAGCGGGGGGTCGAGCAGTACTTC.

The gene calls are TRBV5-1 and TRBJ2-2; maybe TRBD1 (5 bases). The germline V gene has CDR1 SGHRS and CDR2 YFSETQ. The CDR3 length is 13 residues. V dropped 4 bases and J dropped 6 bases, with 10 bases sitting between them. CDR3 sequence: CASSLDISGELFF. The CDR3 DNA reads TGCGCCAGCAGCCTGGACATTTCCGGGGAGCTGTTTTTT.

V gene TRBV27 combines with J gene TRBJ1-1; D unclear. Trimming cost V 5 bases and J 1 base, with 8 bases left between them. Germline values: CDR1 MNHEY, CDR2 SMNVEV (reference sequence). The CDR3 spans 13 residues. CDR3: CASSTTPNTEAFF. Written as DNA, the CDR3 is TGTGCCAGCAGTACGACACCGAACACTGAAGCTTTCTTT.

The rearrangement links TRBV5-1 to TRBJ2-3; D gene uncertain. The germline V and J ends were trimmed by 7 bases and 6 bases, with 12 bases remaining between them. The germline CDR1 and CDR2 sequences are SGHRS and YFSETQ. The CDR3 length is 12 residues. CDR3 nucleotides: TGCGCCAGCTCAACCACTGGTGATACGCAGTATTTT. Translated, it gives CASSTTGDTQYF. Full variable domain (outside the CDR3, taken from reference TRBV5-1 and TRBJ2-3): KAGVTQTPRYLIKTRGQQVTLSCSPISGHRSVSWYQQTPGQGLQFLFEYFSETQRNKGNFPGRFSGRQFSNSRSEMNVSTLELGDSALYLCASSTTGDTQYFGPGTRLTVL.

The V call is TRBV12-2, the J call TRBJ1-4; the listed D gene, TRBD1, was not tested against the DNA. TRBV12-2 is a pseudogene. The CDR3 sequence is 20 residues long. The CDR3: CASRSTGHRDRESDEEKLFF. For the CDR3, the DNA is TGTGCAAGTCGCTCGACCGGCCATCGGGACAGGGAGTCGGATGAGGAAAAACTGTTTTTT.

The chain has TRBV28 and TRBJ2-5, with a possible D match to TRBD2 (5 bases). V lost 4 bases to trimming and J lost 1 base, with 16 bases between them. The CDR3 totals 16 residues. Germline CDR1 reads MDHEN; CDR2 reads SYDVKM. The CDR3 DNA is TGTGCCAGCAGTTCCCCAACAGAACTAGGCCAAGAGACCCAGTACTTC. Its protein is CASSSPTELGQETQYF.

The rearrangement joins TRBV18 to TRBJ2-7; D is possibly TRBD2 (6 bases). This CDR3 comprises 16 residues. V lost 3 bases, J lost 3 bases, and 18 bases lay in between. Looked up from germline, CDR1 is KGHSH and CDR2 is LQKENI. The CDR3 region is CASSPSQDRGDYEQYF. The CDR3 DNA reads as TGTGCCAGCTCACCTTCCCAAGATCGCGGGGACTACGAGCAGTACTTC. The whole variable domain, remainder taken from reference TRBV18 and TRBJ2-7, is NAGVMQNPRHLVRRRGQEARLRCSPMKGHSHVYWYRQLPEEGLKFMVYLQKENIIDESGMPKERFSAEFPKEGPSILRIQQVVRGDSAAYFCASSPSQDRGDYEQYFGPGTRLTVT.

The J gene is TRBJ2-7, the V gene TRBV5-1, with D possibly matching TRBD1 (6 bases). V lost 0 bases to trimming and J lost 7 bases, with 23 bases between them. CDR3 size: 17 residues. Germline V CDR1 and CDR2: SGHRS, YFSETQ. CDR3: CASSLVPVGTYAEEQYF. DNA for the CDR3: TGCGCCAGCAGCTTGGTACCTGTCGGGACATATGCTGAGGAGCAGTACTTC.

The chain has TRBV10-3 and TRBJ2-1, with a tentative D call TRBD2 (7 bases). CDR3 size: 15 residues. Germline CDR1 reads ENHRY; CDR2 reads SYGVKD. V was cut by 7 bases and J by 8 bases, with 21 bases left in between. The CDR3 DNA sequence: TGTGCCATCACCCCCCGGGGAGGGGGAGTCGATGAGCAGTTCTTC. Protein: CAITPRGGGVDEQFF.

CDR3 amino acids: CSVEDPTGTGQETQYF. The DNA for the CDR3 is TGCAGCGTTGAAGATCCGACAGGGACAGGCCAAGAGACCCAGTACTTC. The rearrangement uses TRBV29-1 and TRBJ2-5; 8 nucleotides agree with TRBD1. CDR1 SQVTM and CDR2 ANQGSEA come from the germline V gene. The CDR3 sequence is 16 residues long. J was trimmed by 1 base and V by 0 bases; bases with no gene match: 7.

This clone was observed once. The chain has TRBV5-4 and TRBJ1-2, with D uncertain. Germline-derived CDR1 and CDR2 are SGHNT and YYREEE (reference sequence). The CDR3 loop spans 16 amino acids. Trimming cost V 3 bases and J 0 bases, with 15 bases left between them. CDR3 region: CASSSGLRTANYGYTF. CDR3 in DNA: TGTGCCAGCAGCTCCGGCCTTAGAACAGCTAACTATGGCTACACCTTC.

The V call is TRBV5-3, the J call TRBJ2-5; no clear D gene. TRBV5-3 is an ORF, with its function uncertain. The germline V and J ends were trimmed by 0 bases and 3 bases, with 12 bases remaining between them. CDR3 size: 15 residues. CDR3 coding DNA: TGTGCCAGAAGCTTGGGATTGCGGAAAAAAGAGACCCAGTACTTC. Amino acid sequence: CARSLGLRKKETQYF.

This chain uses TRBV30 with TRBJ1-1, with D unclear. The CDR3 has 13 amino acids. V lost 3 bases, J lost 5 bases, and 13 bases lay in between. In germline, CDR1 is GTSNPN, CDR2 SVGIG (reference sequence). The CDR3 region has the DNA TGTGCCTGGAGGACGGGGTGGGGAACTGAAGCTTTCTTT. Translated: CAWRTGWGTEAFF.

In DNA form, the CDR3 reads TGTGCCAGCTCAGGCAGGGGGTCCCCCTACGAGCAGTACTTC. This gives the protein CASSGRGSPYEQYF. The V gene is TRBV7-8, the J gene TRBJ2-7, with 7 bases matching TRBD1. This CDR3 comprises 14 residues. With 8 bases clipped from V and 2 bases from J, the junction kept 9 bases outside the gene matches. Germline V gene data show CDR1 as SGHVS and CDR2 as FQNEAQ.

The rearrangement uses TRBV28 and TRBJ2-1, with 10 bases lining up with TRBD1. Germline V lookup: CDR1 MDHEN, CDR2 SYDVKM. CDR3 size: 16 residues. Losses at the gene ends were 5 bases for V and 7 bases for J; bases not matched to a gene: 11. The CDR3 region is CASSPLPGQGHNEQFF. In DNA, the CDR3 is TGTGCCAGCAGTCCACTTCCGGGACAGGGGCATAATGAGCAGTTCTTC.

This clone came up once. This chain links TRBV2 with TRBJ2-5, with TRBD2 identical over 11 bases. CDR3 size: 16 residues. V lost 5 bases to trimming and J lost 5 bases; unmatched junction nucleotides: 10. Germline CDR1 and CDR2: SNHLY and FYNNEI. For the CDR3, the DNA is TGTGCCAGCAGTTACTATAGCGGGGGGGCCGGGGAGACCCAGTACTTC. It is translated as CASSYYSGGAGETQYF.

This clone came up once. The chain combines TRBV2 with TRBJ2-5; TRBD2 agrees at 13 bases. This CDR3 is 17 amino acids long. Germline V gene data show CDR1 as SNHLY and CDR2 as FYNNEI. J lost 5 bases, V lost 5 bases, and 11 bases had no gene match. The CDR3 DNA follows: TGTGCCAGCAGTTTCACTAGCGGGGGGGCGTTGAGGGAGACCCAGTACTTC. Translation: CASSFTSGGALRETQYF.

V and J are TRBV10-3 and TRBJ2-2, with D tentatively TRBD1 (5 bases). V was trimmed by 8 bases and J by 1 base, leaving 8 bases between them. The CDR3 is 13 residues long. The V gene's germline CDR1 is ENHRY and CDR2 SYGVKD. In DNA form, the CDR3 reads TGTGCCATCTCTGGACAGAACACCGGGGAGCTGTTTTTT. Translating gives CAISGQNTGELFF.

The chain recombines TRBV27 with TRBJ1-2, with 9 bases aligning to TRBD1. The length of the CDR3 is 16 residues. Germline V gene sequence: CDR1 MNHEY, CDR2 SMNVEV (reference sequence). Unmatched junction bases numbered 7, after V lost 3 bases and J lost 2 bases. DNA of the CDR3: TGTGCCAGCAGTTTTTACAGGGGGCTTGTCAACTATGGCTACACCTTC. This translates into CASSFYRGLVNYGYTF.

The rearrangement uses TRBV29-1 and TRBJ2-3; D is unclear. Trimming cost V 3 bases and J 0 bases, with 13 bases left between them. The germline V gene has CDR1 SQVTM and CDR2 ANQGSEA. The CDR3 sequence is 15 residues long. The CDR3 loop reads CSVDNGYSSTDTQYF. The CDR3 nucleotides are TGCAGCGTTGATAACGGGTATTCTAGCACAGATACGCAGTATTTT.

The chain couples TRBV30 to TRBJ1-5; D gene ambiguous. This CDR3 contains 14 residues. V was clipped by 2 bases and J by 5 bases, with 13 bases between them. CDR1 is GTSNPN, CDR2 SVGIG, per germline (reference sequence). CDR3: CAWSTLRRDQPQHF. CDR3 nucleotides: TGTGCCTGGAGTACCCTACGTCGAGATCAGCCCCAGCATTTT.